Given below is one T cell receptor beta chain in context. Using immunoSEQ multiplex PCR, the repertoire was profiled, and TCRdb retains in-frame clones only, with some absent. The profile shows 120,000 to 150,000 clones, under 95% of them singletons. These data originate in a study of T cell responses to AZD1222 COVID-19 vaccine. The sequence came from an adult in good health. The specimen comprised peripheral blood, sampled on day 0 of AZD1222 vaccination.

The CDR3, as DNA: TGTGCCAGCAGTTTGGTGACACCTAACTATGGCTACACCTTC. Its translation is CASSLVTPNYGYTF. The V gene is TRBV2, the J gene TRBJ1-2, with no clear D. Germline V gene lookup returns CDR1 SNHLY and CDR2 FYNNEI. The CDR3 is 14 residues long. Trimming took off 5 bases at V and 0 bases at J, with 10 bases between the two ends.